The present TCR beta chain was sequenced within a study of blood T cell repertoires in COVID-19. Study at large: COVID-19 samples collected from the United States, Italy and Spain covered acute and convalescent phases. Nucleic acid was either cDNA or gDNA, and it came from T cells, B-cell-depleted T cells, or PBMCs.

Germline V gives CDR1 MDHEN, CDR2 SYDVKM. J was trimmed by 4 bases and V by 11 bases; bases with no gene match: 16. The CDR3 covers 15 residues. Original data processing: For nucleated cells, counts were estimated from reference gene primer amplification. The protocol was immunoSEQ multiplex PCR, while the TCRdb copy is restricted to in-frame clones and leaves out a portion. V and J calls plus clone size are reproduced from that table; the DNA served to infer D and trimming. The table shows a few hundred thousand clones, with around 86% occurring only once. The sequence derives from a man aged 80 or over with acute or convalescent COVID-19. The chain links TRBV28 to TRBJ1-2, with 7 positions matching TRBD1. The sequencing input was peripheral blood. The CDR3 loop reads CADTRKTGRRYGYTF. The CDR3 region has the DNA TGTGCCGACACCCGGAAGACAGGGAGGCGCTATGGCTACACCTTC.